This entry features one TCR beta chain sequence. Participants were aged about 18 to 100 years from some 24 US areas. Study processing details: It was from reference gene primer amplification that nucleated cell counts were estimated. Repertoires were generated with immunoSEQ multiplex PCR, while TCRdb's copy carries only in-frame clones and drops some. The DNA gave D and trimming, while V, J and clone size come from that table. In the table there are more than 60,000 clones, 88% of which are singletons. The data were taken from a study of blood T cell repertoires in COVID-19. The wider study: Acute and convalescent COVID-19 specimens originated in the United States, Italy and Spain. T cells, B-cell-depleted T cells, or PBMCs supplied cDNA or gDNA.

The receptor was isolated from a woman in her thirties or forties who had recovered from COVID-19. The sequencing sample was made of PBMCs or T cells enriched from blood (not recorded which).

CDR3 region: CASSWGTSGGEQFF. In nucleotides, the CDR3 is TGTGCCAGCAGCTGGGGGACTAGCGGGGGTGAGCAGTTCTTC. The chain joins TRBV11-3 to TRBJ2-1, with 14 bases that match TRBD2. In germline, CDR1 is SGHNT, CDR2 YENEEA. This CDR3 contains 14 residues. V lost 4 bases and J lost 9; bases outside the gene matches: 2.